This TCR beta chain derives from a study of blood T cell repertoires in COVID-19. Study in general: COVID-19 samples, acute and convalescent, were from the United States, Italy and Spain.

The CDR3 covers 15 residues. From germline, CDR1 is KGHSH and CDR2 LQKENI. Trimming stripped 4 bases from V and 4 bases from J, with 16 bases between. As handled by the study authors: For nucleated cells, counts were estimated from reference gene primer amplification. The assay was immunoSEQ multiplex PCR, and TCRdb's table has in-frame clones only and misses some. The V and J calls and clone size were taken over from that table, and D and trimming were inferred from the DNA. The table records more than 85,000 clones, 91% of them present only once. Sequences were obtained from peripheral blood. The chain couples TRBV18 to TRBJ1-2; TRBD1 is a possible D gene (5 bases). This sequence originates from a man aged 18 to 35 with acute or convalescent COVID-19. The chain's CDR3 is CASSRRAGPFYGYTF. Written as DNA, the CDR3 is TGTGCCAGCTCACGCCGGGCGGGGCCCTTCTATGGCTACACCTTC.